This TCR beta chain came from a study of blood T cell repertoires in COVID-19. As for the study in general: From T cells, B-cell-depleted T cells, or PBMCs came the material, which was cDNA or gDNA.

The CDR3 length is 12 residues. V was clipped by 4 bases and J by 3 bases, with 6 bases between them. CDR1 ENHRY and CDR2 SYGVKD come from the germline V gene. Profiling relied on immunoSEQ multiplex PCR, and the TCRdb table lists in-frame clones only, not all of them. The sample yields tens of thousands of clones, approximately 88% seen once. The clonotype comes from a man between 65 and 85 years old with acute or convalescent COVID-19. The sequenced sample consisted of peripheral blood. This sequence joins TRBV10-3 and TRBJ1-2; the D gene is possibly TRBD1 (5 bases). CDR3 protein: CAISVTDYGYTF. CDR3 nucleotide sequence: TGTGCCATCAGTGTGACAGACTATGGCTACACCTTC.